Following are 21 T cell receptor beta chains from one sample sequenced in a study of T cell responses to AZD1222 COVID-19 vaccine. Produced via immunoSEQ multiplex PCR; TCRdb's table is partial and in-frame only. The sample shows 150,000 or so clones, around 90% of them seen only once. The sequencing here drew on peripheral blood, taken on day 0 of MenACWY control vaccination. The source is an adult in good health.

The chain carries TRBV18 and TRBJ2-1, with TRBD1 matching 7 bases. Germline lookup yields CDR1 KGHSH and CDR2 LQKENI. This CDR3 spans 13 amino acids. The junction had 4 bases not matched to a gene; V was cut back by 5 bases and J by 6 bases. CDR3 in amino acids: CASSSGQVNEQFF. The CDR3 DNA is TGTGCCAGCTCATCCGGACAGGTCAATGAGCAGTTCTTC.

This clone came up a few times. The chain recombines TRBV12-3 or TRBV12-4 with TRBJ2-5; a weak D match, TRBD2 (5 bases). The CDR3 runs to 13 residues. Trimming removed 9 bases at V and 2 bases at J, with 13 bases between. In DNA form, the CDR3 reads TGTGCCAGTCGGATCGGGGATCAAGAGACCCAGTACTTC. Translating gives CASRIGDQETQYF.

This chain connects TRBV10-3 to TRBJ2-1, with 12 bases identical to TRBD2. Germline loops: CDR1 ENHRY, CDR2 SYGVKD. V was pared by 8 bases and J by 10 bases, with 6 bases of the junction left unmatched. The CDR3 has 13 residues. In DNA form, the CDR3 reads TGTGCCATCTTTGAACTAGCGGGAGGAGAGCAGTTCTTC. It translates to CAIFELAGGEQFF.

This chain links TRBV7-2 with TRBJ2-1; D unresolved. CDR1 and CDR2 from the germline V gene are SGHTA and FQGNSA. V dropped 2 bases and J dropped 0 bases, with 8 bases sitting between them. The CDR3 has 15 residues. CDR3 residues: CASSLLRSSYNEQFF. The CDR3 DNA reads as TGTGCCAGCAGCTTACTTCGTAGCTCCTACAATGAGCAGTTCTTC.

The chain links TRBV29-1 to TRBJ1-2; TRBD1 is a possible D gene (5 bases). This CDR3 has 15 amino acids. Germline V gene lookup returns CDR1 SQVTM and CDR2 ANQGSEA. The V end was cut by 3 bases, the J end by 1 base, with 15 bases between. The CDR3 bases are TGCAGCGTTGACAAAGGGGCGGGCCTTAACTATGGCTACACCTTC. Amino acids: CSVDKGAGLNYGYTF. Complete variable domain (other parts from reference TRBV29-1 and TRBJ1-2): SAVISQKPSRDICQRGTSLTIQCQVDSQVTMMFWYRQQPGQSLTLIATANQGSEATYESGFVIDKFPISRPNLTFSTLTVSNMSPEDSSIYLCSVDKGAGLNYGYTFGSGTRLTVV.

This chain connects TRBV6-5 to TRBJ1-3; tentatively, D is TRBD1 (6 bases). This CDR3 spans 14 amino acids. Germline-derived CDR1 and CDR2 are MNHEY and SVGAGI. Deletions cut 5 bases from V and 2 bases from J, with 10 bases between. CDR3 sequence: CASSNGGPGNTIYF. The CDR3 bases are TGTGCCAGCAGTAACGGGGGGCCTGGAAACACCATATATTTT.

V gene TRBV11-2 combines with J gene TRBJ1-4; perhaps TRBD1 as D (5 bases). The CDR3 runs to 15 residues. Per the germline V gene, CDR1 is SGHAT and CDR2 is FQNNGV. V gave up 5 bases and J gave up 8 bases, with 18 bases separating them. CDR3 DNA sequence: TGTGCCAGCAGCCGCGGGACCGAACGTTGGGAAAAACTGTTTTTT. It codes for CASSRGTERWEKLFF.

The V gene is TRBV19, the J gene TRBJ1-4, with D uncertain. The CDR3 is 15 residues long. The V end lost 3 bases, the J end lost 7 bases, and 15 bases lay between the germline ends. Germline CDR1 reads LNHDA; CDR2 reads SQIVND (reference sequence). CDR3 protein: CASSIVPMGSEKLFF. The CDR3 nucleotides are TGTGCCAGTAGTATCGTACCCATGGGAAGTGAAAAACTGTTTTTT.

This chain joins TRBV6-5 and TRBJ1-1; a weak D match, TRBD1 (5 bases). Trimming removed 2 bases from V and 2 bases from J, with 12 bases in between. Germline V gene data show CDR1 as MNHEY and CDR2 as SVGAGI. The CDR3 extends over 15 amino acids. CDR3 DNA: TGTGCCAGCAGTTACCGCGGTGGGGCAAACACTGAAGCTTTCTTT. Translating gives CASSYRGGANTEAFF.

The chain carries TRBV1 and TRBJ1-5. TRBV1 corresponds to a pseudogene. CDR3 size: 18 residues. The CDR3 nucleotides read TGCACCAGCAGCCAAGCAAATCCCACAGACTGTATCAATCAGCCCCAGCATTTT. The encoded protein is CTSSQANPTDCINQPQHF.

The V call is TRBV2, the J call TRBJ2-7; D is unclear. Trimming left V 2 bases short and J 0 bases short, with 17 bases between. Germline CDR1 reads SNHLY; CDR2 reads FYNNEI. The length of the CDR3 is 17 residues. The CDR3 sequence is CASSELLDAANSYEQYF. In DNA form, the CDR3 reads TGTGCCAGCAGTGAATTACTCGACGCGGCGAACTCCTACGAGCAGTACTTC.

The gene calls are TRBV28 and TRBJ2-1; 7 bases are shared with TRBD2. The CDR3 totals 13 residues. Germline V gene data show CDR1 as MDHEN and CDR2 as SYDVKM. V was pared by 4 bases and J by 9 bases, with 6 bases of the junction left unmatched. The CDR3 spells CASSYAGVTEQFF. CDR3 nucleotide sequence: TGTGCCAGCAGTTATGCGGGGGTCACTGAGCAGTTCTTC.

A remark on this clone: The identical CDR3 is also encoded by other nucleotide sequences in the sample. The V call is TRBV9, the J call TRBJ1-2, with D perhaps TRBD1 (5 bases). The CDR3 runs to 13 residues. The germline V and J ends were trimmed by 2 bases and 1 base, with 6 bases remaining between them. CDR1 and CDR2 from the germline V gene are SGDLS and YYNGEE. CDR3 in DNA: TGTGCCAGCAGCGTTCAGGGTAACTATGGCTACACCTTC. Residues: CASSVQGNYGYTF.

The rearrangement joins TRBV27 to TRBJ1-5, with 9 bases matching TRBD1. The CDR3 has 16 amino acids. Germline-derived CDR1 and CDR2 are MNHEY and SMNVEV (reference sequence). V lost 4 bases, J lost 5 bases, and 9 bases stayed unmatched. CDR3 residues: CASSSSGTGTYQPQHF. As DNA, the CDR3 is TGTGCCAGCAGTTCTTCCGGGACAGGGACTTATCAGCCCCAGCATTTT.

The chain is built from TRBV7-9 and TRBJ2-7, with TRBD1 identical over 7 bases. The ends lost 5 bases at V and 1 base at J; junction bases unmatched: 8. The CDR3 covers 15 residues. Germline-derived CDR1 and CDR2 are SEHNR and FQNEAQ (reference sequence). Written as DNA, the CDR3 is TGTGCCAGCAGCCTGTTTAGGGACAGTTCCTACGAGCAGTACTTC. Translation: CASSLFRDSSYEQYF.

The V gene is TRBV28, the J gene TRBJ1-2; 8 bases match TRBD1. Per the germline V gene, CDR1 is MDHEN and CDR2 is SYDVKM. The CDR3 consists of 13 residues. The V and J ends lost 6 bases and 6 bases, in that order; junction bases with no gene match: 6. CDR3 nucleotide sequence: TGTGCCAGCAGGTTCGGGACAGGCAATGGCTACACCTTC. This translates into CASRFGTGNGYTF.

Only one count was recorded for this clone. The chain carries TRBV5-1 and TRBJ1-4; D ambiguous. The CDR3 is made up of 15 amino acids. Germline CDR1 is SGHRS and CDR2 is YFSETQ. Trimming removed 1 base from V and 4 bases from J, with 11 bases in between. DNA of the CDR3: TGCGCCAGCAGCTTGCGGCAGACCGGTAATGAAAAACTGTTTTTT. Protein product: CASSLRQTGNEKLFF.

This sequence joins TRBV7-9 and TRBJ2-3, with D maybe TRBD1 (6 bases). V shed 5 bases and J shed 2 bases, with 20 bases lying between them. The length of the CDR3 is 17 residues. Germline CDR1 and CDR2: SEHNR and FQNEAQ (reference sequence). The CDR3 is CASSPTDSFPSTDTQYF. DNA for the CDR3: TGTGCCAGCAGCCCCACGGACAGCTTCCCTTCCACAGATACGCAGTATTTT.

The gene calls are TRBV7-8 and TRBJ2-1; D gene unclear. This CDR3 is built from 15 residues. Germline V gene lookup returns CDR1 SGHVS and CDR2 FQNEAQ. Trimming left V 6 bases short and J 5 bases short, with 17 bases between. Written as DNA, the CDR3 is TGTGCCAGCAGTTACTGGGGTGGTGTGGACAATGAGCAGTTCTTC. Translating gives CASSYWGGVDNEQFF. Drawing the rest from reference TRBV7-8 and TRBJ2-1, the complete variable domain is GAGVSQSPRYKVAKRGQDVALRCDPISGHVSLFWYQQALGQGPEFLTYFQNEAQLDKSGLPSDRFFAERPEGSVSTLKIQRTQQEDSAVYLCASSYWGGVDNEQFFGPGTRLTVL.

V and J are TRBV4-2 and TRBJ1-1, with 8 positions matching TRBD1. V was pared by 1 base and J by 5 bases, with 6 bases of the junction left unmatched. This CDR3 is 15 amino acids long. Germline values: CDR1 LGHNA, CDR2 YNFKEQ. The chain's CDR3 is CASSQVEQGETEAFF. The CDR3 DNA reads TGTGCCAGCAGCCAAGTTGAACAGGGGGAGACTGAAGCTTTCTTT.

V is TRBV3-1 (or the pseudogene TRBV3-2) and J is TRBJ2-2; 10 positions match TRBD2. V lost 3 bases, J lost 3 bases, and 4 bases stayed unmatched. This CDR3 is 16 amino acids long. Germline CDR1 is LGHDT and CDR2 is YNNKEL (reference sequence). The DNA for the CDR3 is TGTGCCAGCAGCCATACTAGCGGGGTATACACCGGGGAGCTGTTTTTT. Protein sequence: CASSHTSGVYTGELFF.